The clone carrying this T cell receptor beta chain was picked up a small number of times. Antigen specificity is unknown. Regarding treatment: roughly ten-day PBMC culture with coronavirus spike peptide pools or control peptides (ViraFEST assay). Before TCRs were sequenced, ViraFEST expanded antigen-specific T cells with peptide pools. This sample is part of a study of vaccination and CD4 T cells after COVID-19. Study-wide background: The cells in question were stimulated using overlapping spike peptides derived from SARS-CoV-2, HCoV-NL63, HCoV-OC43 and HCoV-229E. Study-wide results and caveats: A nonsignificant median increase from approximately 21 to 40 SARS-CoV-2-reactive clonotypes was observed.

CDR3 length: 16 residues. Trimming removed 0 bases from V and 3 bases from J, with 18 bases in between. Germline loops: CDR1 DFQATT, CDR2 SNEGSKA (reference sequence). The study sequenced cultured CD4+ T cell DNA using the Oncomine TCR Beta short-read assay. Genomic DNA was isolated from cultured CD4+ T cells. TCRdb ran MiXCR on the PCR reads and lists one entry per CDR3 protein. The repertoire includes about 14,000 distinct CDR3 sequences, roughly a third of them detected once, and 10% sits in the top ten. The starting material was CD4+ T cells from blood, cultured in vitro, obtained after SARS-CoV-2 vaccination. This TCR came from a human donor who had recovered from COVID-19. The chain recombines TRBV20-1 with TRBJ2-7, with a possible D match to TRBD1 (5 bases). The chain's CDR3 is CSARDYWSQADYEQYF. DNA for the CDR3: TGCAGTGCTAGAGATTATTGGTCACAGGCCGACTACGAGCAGTACTTC.